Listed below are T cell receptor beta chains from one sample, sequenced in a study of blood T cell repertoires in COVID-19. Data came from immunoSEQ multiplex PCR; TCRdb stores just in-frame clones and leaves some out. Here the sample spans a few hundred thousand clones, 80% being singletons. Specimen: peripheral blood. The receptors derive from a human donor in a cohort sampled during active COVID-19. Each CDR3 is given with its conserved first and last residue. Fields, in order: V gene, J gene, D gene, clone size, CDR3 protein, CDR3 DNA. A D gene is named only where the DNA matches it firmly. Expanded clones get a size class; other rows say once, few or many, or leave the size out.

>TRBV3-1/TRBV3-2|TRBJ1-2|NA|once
CASSPREWYGYTF
TGTGCCAGCAGCCCGAGGGAATGGTATGGCTACACCTTC
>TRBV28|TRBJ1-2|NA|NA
CASSLNGAQGYGYTF
TGTGCCAGCAGTTTAAACGGGGCGCAGGGGTATGGCTACACCTTC
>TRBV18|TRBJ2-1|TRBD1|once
CASSLRDRGQEQFF
TGTGCCAGCTCACTCCGGGACAGGGGTCAGGAGCAGTTCTTC
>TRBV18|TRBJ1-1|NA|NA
CASSTQGNTEAFF
TGTGCCAGCTCTACACAGGGTAACACTGAAGCTTTCTTT
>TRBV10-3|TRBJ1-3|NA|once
CAISGREPGGNTIYF
TGTGCCATCAGTGGCCGGGAACCGGGGGGAAACACCATATATTTT
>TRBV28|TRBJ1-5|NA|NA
CASTLAGTLTTYNQPQHF
TGTGCCAGCACCCTAGCCGGGACACTCACCACTTACAATCAGCCCCAGCATTTT
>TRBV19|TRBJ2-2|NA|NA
CASSIEGEVGTGELFF
TGTGCCAGTAGTATAGAGGGGGAGGTCGGCACCGGGGAGCTGTTTTTT
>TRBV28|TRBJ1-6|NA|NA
CASRPDGGRSPLHF
TGTGCCAGCAGACCGGACGGGGGGCGATCACCCCTCCACTTT
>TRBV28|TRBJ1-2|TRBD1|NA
CASSYGTGNYGYTF
TGTGCCAGCAGTTACGGGACAGGGAACTATGGCTACACCTTC
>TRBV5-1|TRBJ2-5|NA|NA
CASSLGPGIEETQYF
TGCGCCAGCAGCTTGGGGCCAGGAATAGAAGAGACCCAGTACTTC
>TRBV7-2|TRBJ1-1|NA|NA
CASRPTGSYTEAFF
TGTGCCAGCAGGCCAACAGGGAGTTATACTGAAGCTTTCTTT
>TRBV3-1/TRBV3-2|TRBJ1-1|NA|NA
CASSLYTNTEAFF
TGTGCCAGCAGCCTATACACGAACACTGAAGCTTTCTTT
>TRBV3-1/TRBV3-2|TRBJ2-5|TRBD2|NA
CASSRPWTSVRQTQYF
TGTGCCAGCAGCCGACCTTGGACTAGTGTCAGACAGACCCAGTACTTC
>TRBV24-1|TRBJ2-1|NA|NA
CATSDFGQGGYNEQFF
TGTGCCACCAGTGATTTCGGGCAGGGGGGCTACAATGAGCAGTTCTTC
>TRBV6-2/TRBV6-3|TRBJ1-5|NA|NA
CASSLPSYSNQPQHF
TGTGCCAGCAGCCTCCCCTCTTATAGCAATCAGCCCCAGCATTTT
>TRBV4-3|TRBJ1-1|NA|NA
CASSRNPGTPEAFF
TGCGCCAGCAGCCGTAATCCCGGGACACCTGAAGCTTTCTTT
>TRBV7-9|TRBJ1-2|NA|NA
CASSPTVSYGYTF
TGTGCCAGCAGCCCGACAGTATCCTATGGCTACACCTTC
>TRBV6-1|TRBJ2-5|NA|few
CASSESIGQSQETQYF
TGTGCCAGCAGTGAGTCTATAGGACAGAGCCAAGAGACCCAGTACTTC
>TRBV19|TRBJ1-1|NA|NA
CASSPVEAFF
TGTGCCAGTAGTCCTGTCGAAGCTTTCTTT
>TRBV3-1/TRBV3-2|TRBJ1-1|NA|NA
CASSQDEGVAGEAFF
TGTGCCAGCAGCCAAGACGAGGGCGTCGCCGGGGAAGCTTTCTTT
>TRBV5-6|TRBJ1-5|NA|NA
CASSFGVNQPQHF
TGTGCCAGCAGCTTCGGGGTAAATCAGCCCCAGCATTTT
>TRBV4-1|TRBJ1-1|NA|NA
CASSQEAGGELGAEAFF
TGCGCCAGCAGCCAAGAGGCAGGAGGGGAACTAGGCGCTGAAGCTTTCTTT
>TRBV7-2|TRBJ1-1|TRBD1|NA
CASSLYRDSEAFF
TGTGCCAGCAGCTTATACCGGGACAGTGAAGCTTTCTTT
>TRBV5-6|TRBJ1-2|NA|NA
CASSLVSRNGYGYTF
TGTGCCAGCAGCTTGGTAAGCAGGAACGGCTATGGCTACACCTTC
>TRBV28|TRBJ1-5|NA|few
CASSLYPGGGDQPQHF
TGTGCCAGCAGTTTATATCCGGGGGGAGGTGATCAGCCCCAGCATTTT
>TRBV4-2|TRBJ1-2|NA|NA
CASSQEGSGGPYGYTF
TGTGCCAGCAGCCAAGAGGGGTCTGGGGGCCCCTATGGCTACACCTTC
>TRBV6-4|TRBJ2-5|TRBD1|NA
CASTMTGEGGETQYF
TGTGCCAGCACAATGACAGGGGAAGGTGGAGAGACCCAGTACTTC
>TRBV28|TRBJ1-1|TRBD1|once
CASSGQGSEAFF
TGTGCCAGCAGCGGACAGGGGTCGGAAGCTTTCTTT
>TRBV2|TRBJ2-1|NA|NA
CASGETPGRDEQFF
TGTGCCAGCGGCGAAACTCCCGGGAGAGATGAGCAGTTCTTC
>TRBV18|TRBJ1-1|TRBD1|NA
CASSPRTGDHTEAFF
TGTGCCAGCTCACCGCGGACAGGGGATCACACTGAAGCTTTCTTT
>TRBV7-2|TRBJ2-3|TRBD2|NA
CASSLGTSGGAVPYF
TGTGCCAGCAGCCTGGGGACTAGCGGGGGGGCCGTACCGTATTTT
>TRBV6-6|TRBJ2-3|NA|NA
CASSYSRDRDTQYF
TGTGCCAGCAGTTACTCTCGGGATCGAGATACGCAGTATTTT
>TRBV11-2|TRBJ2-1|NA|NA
CASSLDSRRSSYNEQFF
TGTGCCAGCAGCTTAGATTCCCGGAGGAGCTCCTACAATGAGCAGTTCTTC
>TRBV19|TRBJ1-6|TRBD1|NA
CASSTATGVTSPLHF
TGTGCCAGTAGTACGGCGACAGGGGTGACTTCACCCCTCCACTTT
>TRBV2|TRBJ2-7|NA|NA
CASKRGNPYEQYF
TGTGCCAGCAAAAGGGGAAATCCGTACGAGCAGTACTTC
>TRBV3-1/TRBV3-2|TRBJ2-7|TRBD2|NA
CASSQGGYYEQYF
TGTGCCAGCAGCCAGGGGGGGTACTACGAGCAGTACTTC
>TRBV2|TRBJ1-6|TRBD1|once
CASSGETGFGNSPLHF
TGTGCCAGCAGTGGAGAGACAGGGTTTGGGAATTCACCCCTCCACTTT
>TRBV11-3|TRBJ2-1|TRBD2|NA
CASSLEGGGEQFF
TGTGCCAGCAGCTTAGAGGGGGGAGGGGAGCAGTTCTTC
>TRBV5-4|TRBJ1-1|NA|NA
CASSLWVGGNTEAFF
TGTGCCAGCAGCTTGTGGGTAGGGGGAAACACTGAAGCTTTCTTT
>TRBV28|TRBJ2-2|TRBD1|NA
CASSSGQGTGELFF
TGTGCCAGCAGTTCGGGACAGGGGACCGGGGAGCTGTTTTTT
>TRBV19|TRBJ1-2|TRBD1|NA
CASAWTGGIYGYTF
TGTGCCAGTGCCTGGACAGGGGGGATCTATGGCTACACCTTC
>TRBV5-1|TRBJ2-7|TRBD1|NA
CASSLDPGQGDQYF
TGCGCCAGCAGCTTGGATCCGGGACAGGGGGACCAGTACTTC
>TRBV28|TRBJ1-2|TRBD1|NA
CASSATGITPNYGYTF
TGTGCCAGCAGTGCGACAGGGATAACCCCTAACTATGGCTACACCTTC